This T cell receptor (beta chain) derives from a study of T-cell memory formation after mild COVID-19. Study-wide background: Clusters of TCRs were largely donor specific. Notes on the study in general: In pre-infection memory, a portion of responding clones appeared, which suggested that cross-reactive memory joined. CD4+ clones that contracted lay mainly in CM and EM; CD8+ ones lay in EMRA. Clones that got smaller from day 15 to 85 had even CD4/CD8, while clones growing later tipped toward CD4+.

Details on this clonotype: Its antigen is undetermined.

The CDR3 contains 13 residues. V lost 4 bases and J 3 bases, leaving 8 bases between the germline ends. The germline V gene encodes CDR1 SGHTA and CDR2 FQGNSA. From the 5' RACE reads, TCRdb called clonotypes with MiXCR, one entry per CDR3 protein. The table lists about 88,000 distinct CDR3 sequences, 20% to 25% of them singletons, with roughly 40% in the top ten. The source is a man aged 18 to 30 who had mild COVID-19 (a few samples of this study predate the infection). Cell type and time point are not known. The sequenced sample consisted of PBMCs or a T cell subset sorted from them (not recorded which). The gene calls are TRBV7-2 and TRBJ2-3; no clear D. This chain's CDR3 is CASSSPTTDTQYF. In DNA form, the CDR3 reads TGTGCCAGCAGCTCCCCTACGACAGATACGCAGTATTTT.